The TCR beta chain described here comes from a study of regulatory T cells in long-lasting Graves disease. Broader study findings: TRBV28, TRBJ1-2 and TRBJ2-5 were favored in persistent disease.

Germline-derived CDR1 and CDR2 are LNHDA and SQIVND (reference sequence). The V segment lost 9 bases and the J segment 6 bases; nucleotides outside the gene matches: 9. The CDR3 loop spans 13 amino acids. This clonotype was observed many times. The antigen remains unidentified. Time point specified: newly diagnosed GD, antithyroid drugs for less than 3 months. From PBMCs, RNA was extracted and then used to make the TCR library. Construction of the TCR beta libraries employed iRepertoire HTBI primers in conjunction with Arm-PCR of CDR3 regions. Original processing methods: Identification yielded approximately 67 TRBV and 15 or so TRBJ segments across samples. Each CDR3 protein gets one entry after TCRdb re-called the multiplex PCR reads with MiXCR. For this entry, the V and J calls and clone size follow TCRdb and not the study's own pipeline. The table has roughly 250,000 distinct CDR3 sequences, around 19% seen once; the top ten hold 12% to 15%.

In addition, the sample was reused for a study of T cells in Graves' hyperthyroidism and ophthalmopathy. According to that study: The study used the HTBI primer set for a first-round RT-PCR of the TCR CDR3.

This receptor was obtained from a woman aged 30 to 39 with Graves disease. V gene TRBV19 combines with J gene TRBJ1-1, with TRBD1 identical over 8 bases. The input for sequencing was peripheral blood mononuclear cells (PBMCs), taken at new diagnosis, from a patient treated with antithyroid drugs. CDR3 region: CASSGQGEAEAFF. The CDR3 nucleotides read TGTGCCAGCTCTGGACAGGGTGAGGCTGAAGCTTTCTTT.